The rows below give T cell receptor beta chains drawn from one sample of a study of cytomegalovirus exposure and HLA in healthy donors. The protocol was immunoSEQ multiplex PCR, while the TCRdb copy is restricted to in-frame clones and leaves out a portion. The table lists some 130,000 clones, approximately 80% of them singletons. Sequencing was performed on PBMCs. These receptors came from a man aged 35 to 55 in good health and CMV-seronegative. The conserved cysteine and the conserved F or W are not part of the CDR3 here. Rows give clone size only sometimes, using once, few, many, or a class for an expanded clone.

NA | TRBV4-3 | ASSQAGLPSEYNEQF
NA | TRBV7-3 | ASSLGRDSVAF
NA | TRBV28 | ASRAGTYEQY
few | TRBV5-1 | ASSSRGGADTQY
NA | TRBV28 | ASSSLRQGDNYGYT
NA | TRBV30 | AWRQGGVDTQY
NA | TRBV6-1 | ASNQGLAGVYEQY
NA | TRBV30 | AWNADTGRETQY
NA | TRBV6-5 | ASSSGQGAYEQY
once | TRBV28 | ATGGVRKAF
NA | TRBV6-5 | ASSYGLAGTGETQY
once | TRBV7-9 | ASSLASGTGDEKLF
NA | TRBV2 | ASSWDGRFQY
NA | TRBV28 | ASSLWTGAANYGYT
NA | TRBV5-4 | ASSSKGRGMNTEAF
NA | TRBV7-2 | ASSSYTEAF
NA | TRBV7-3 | ASSFTDGISYNEQF
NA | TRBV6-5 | ASRDRVNTEAF
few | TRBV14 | ASSQDPTSGEREDTQY
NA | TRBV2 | ASSDAGPSYEQY
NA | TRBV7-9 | ASSSKPGTGAEKLF
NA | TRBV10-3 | AIRGAPGRGSDEQF
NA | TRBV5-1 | ASSLDGGGDTQY
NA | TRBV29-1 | SARGDRVVDEQY
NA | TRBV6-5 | ASSSTGDEQF
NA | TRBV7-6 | ASSPWAGAYNEQF
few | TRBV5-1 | ASNNQGNTEAF
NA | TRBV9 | ASSVGADPNTEAF
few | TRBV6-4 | ATQAGGTLETQY
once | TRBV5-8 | ASSLDGRLNEKLF
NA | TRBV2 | ASSQGALRSTDTQY
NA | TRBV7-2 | ASSEAVGDTYEQY
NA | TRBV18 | ASSRGPNEKLF
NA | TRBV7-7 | ASSPRLAGGLDTGELF
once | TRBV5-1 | ASSLGLAGALYEQY
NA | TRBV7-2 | ASSPTGVREQY
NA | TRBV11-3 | ASSLGYASTDTQY
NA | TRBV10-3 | AISESGTFYEQY
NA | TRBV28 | ASSSAHRGGTGELF
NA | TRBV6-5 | ASSYSSWTSPAEQY
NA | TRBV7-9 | ASSVTTGGHEKLF
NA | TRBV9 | ASSVVGTGGLDGYT
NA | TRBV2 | ASSYRRQGTYEQY
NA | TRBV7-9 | ASSFLTGMGKTEAF
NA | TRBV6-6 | ASTIQGVHEQY
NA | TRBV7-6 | ASSLAGYLTDTQY
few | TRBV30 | AWRIGTSGMADTQY
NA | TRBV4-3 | ASSQDAGSGYT
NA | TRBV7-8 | ASSTWGGVNNEQF
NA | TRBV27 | ASSLGYRRGRTEAF
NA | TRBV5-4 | ASSLQGASYEQY
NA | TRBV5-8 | ASSLLAYEQY
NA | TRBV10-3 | AISVLLARETQY
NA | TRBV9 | ASSVSAGNTGELF
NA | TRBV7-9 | ASRKAGGELF
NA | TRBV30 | AWSWRGWDSPLH
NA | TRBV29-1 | SVAREGNQPQH
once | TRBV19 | ASTVLQGNLVKLF